The clone carrying this T cell receptor (beta chain) was seen repeatedly, ten times or more. Its target is not known. RNA transcripts were the template for amplifying TCR beta CDR3 regions. A set of HTBI primers served as the primers for a first-round RT-PCR of the TCR CDR3. Each CDR3 protein is one row after TCRdb ran MiXCR on the multiplex PCR reads. The profile shows 530,000 or so distinct CDR3 sequences, approximately 25% of them singletons. This CDR3 is built from 17 residues. The germline V gene encodes CDR1 PRHDT and CDR2 FYEKMQ (reference sequence). V shed 4 bases and J 5 bases; nucleotides not matched to a gene: 16. The entry originates in a study of T cells in Graves' hyperthyroidism and ophthalmopathy. Ophthalmopathy cases met thresholds of Clinical Activity Score at least 3, NOSPECS grade at least 4 and duration under 3 months. Patients were excluded for uncontrolled infection, other autoimmune disease, pregnancy or lactation.

Study conclusions and caveats: Median prediction lead before ophthalmopathy onset was 6 to 8 months with the model. Researchers found most expanded thyroid clonotypes above 0.001 in blood as well.

This chain uses TRBV13 with TRBJ2-7; 8 nucleotides align to TRBD1. This clonotype was obtained from a woman younger than 45 with Graves' ophthalmopathy. Sequenced sample: blood. The CDR3 DNA reads as TGTGCCAGCAGCTCGGACAGGGTTTCTCGAATGGTGGACGAGCAGTACTTC. Translation gives CASSSDRVSRMVDEQYF.